This entry lists 14 T cell receptor beta chains sequenced from one sample in a study of CD4+ T cells in melanoma. The method was immunoSEQ multiplex PCR; TCRdb's version includes in-frame clones alone and lacks a portion of them. The repertoire holds some 150,000 clones, nearly 95% seen once, with more than 1.5% in the top ten. The source of these receptors is a human donor with melanoma.

J is TRBJ2-3 and V is TRBV5-5; D is uncertain. The CDR3 runs 14 residues. The V end lost 0 bases, the J end lost 1 base, and 6 bases lay between the germline ends. Germline V gene lookup returns CDR1 SGHKS and CDR2 YYEKEE (reference sequence). For the CDR3, the DNA is TGTGCCAGCAGCTTGGTGGCCCGCACAGATACGCAGTATTTT. This encodes CASSLVARTDTQYF.

This clone was observed a single time. The gene calls are TRBV6-1 and TRBJ1-5; 9 bases align to TRBD1. Germline CDR1 MNHNS, CDR2 SASEGT. With 6 bases clipped from V and 5 bases from J, the junction kept 8 bases outside the gene matches. This CDR3 is built from 15 residues. The CDR3: CASRAGTGSYQPQHF. In DNA, the CDR3 is TGTGCCAGCAGAGCCGGGACAGGGTCTTATCAGCCCCAGCATTTT.

The chain carries TRBV19 and TRBJ2-3; 7 bases are shared with TRBD2. CDR1 is LNHDA, CDR2 SQIVND, per germline (reference sequence). CDR3 length equals 16 residues. With 1 base clipped from V and 6 bases from J, the junction kept 10 bases outside the gene matches. The CDR3 spells CASSIVQRRGGDTQYF. In nucleotides, the CDR3 is TGTGCCAGTAGTATAGTCCAGCGTCGGGGAGGGGATACGCAGTATTTT.

The rearrangement joins TRBV9 to TRBJ1-5, with TRBD1 matching 8 bases. CDR3 length: 17 amino acids. In germline, CDR1 is SGDLS, CDR2 YYNGEE. Trimming at V came to 2 bases and at J to 2 bases, leaving 9 bases not matched to a gene. CDR3 coding DNA: TGTGCCAGCAGCGTGCCCAAGGACAGGGTACGCAATCAGCCCCAGCATTTT. Residues: CASSVPKDRVRNQPQHF.

This sequence joins TRBV7-2 and TRBJ2-2, with TRBD1 matching 10 bases. There are 15 residues in the CDR3. Germline CDR1 is SGHTA and CDR2 is FQGNSA. Trimming at V came to 5 bases and at J to 4 bases, leaving 4 bases not matched to a gene. The CDR3 DNA sequence: TGTGCCAGCAGCCCGGGACAGGGGACCACCGGGGAGCTGTTTTTT. This encodes CASSPGQGTTGELFF.

This chain uses TRBV15 with TRBJ2-2; unclear D gene. The CDR3 length is 15 residues. Germline V gene sequence: CDR1 LNHNV, CDR2 YYDKDF (reference sequence). V was pared by 0 bases and J by 1 base, with 6 bases between. CDR3 protein: CATSRDTGNTGELFF. For the CDR3, the DNA is TGTGCCACCAGCAGAGATACGGGGAACACCGGGGAGCTGTTTTTT.

This chain connects TRBV7-8 to TRBJ1-1; 7 bases agree with TRBD1. Germline V gene data show CDR1 as SGHVS and CDR2 as FQNEAQ. The CDR3 is 15 amino acids. V dropped 4 bases and J dropped 1; count of bases not matched to a gene: 6. CDR3 protein: CASSSLRDRNTEAFF. In DNA, the CDR3 is TGTGCCAGCAGCTCGCTCCGGGACAGGAACACTGAAGCTTTCTTT. Looking up the rest from reference TRBV7-8 and TRBJ1-1 gives the full variable domain: GAGVSQSPRYKVAKRGQDVALRCDPISGHVSLFWYQQALGQGPEFLTYFQNEAQLDKSGLPSDRFFAERPEGSVSTLKIQRTQQEDSAVYLCASSSLRDRNTEAFFGQGTRLTVV.

The genes are TRBV30 and TRBJ2-6; TRBD1 might be the D (6 bases). Trimming took 4 bases from V and 4 from J, leaving 8 bases between them. The CDR3 is 13 amino acids. Germline V gives CDR1 GTSNPN, CDR2 SVGIG (reference sequence). This CDR3 is CAWTGTGANVLTF. CDR3 in DNA: TGTGCCTGGACAGGGACAGGGGCCAACGTCCTGACTTTC.

The rearrangement links TRBV29-1 to TRBJ1-2, with TRBD1 as a possible D gene (5 bases). V lost 4 bases and J lost 6, with 15 bases in between. The V gene's germline CDR1 is SQVTM and CDR2 ANQGSEA. The CDR3 spans 13 residues. For the CDR3, the DNA is TGCAGCGTTGTAAGGACCCAGGGAAATGGCTACACCTTC. Residues: CSVVRTQGNGYTF.

A few counts support this clone. The V and J genes are TRBV7-6 and TRBJ2-1; TRBD2 matches at 11 bases. The V gene's germline CDR1 is SGHVS and CDR2 FNYEAQ. J lost 7 bases, V lost 1 base, and 3 bases had no gene match. The CDR3 covers 15 residues. In DNA form, the CDR3 reads TGTGCCAGCAGCTTAGTAGCGGGGGGGAAAAATGAGCAGTTCTTC. Translation gives CASSLVAGGKNEQFF.

This clone was seen only once. The chain uses TRBV2 and TRBJ2-7; 7 nucleotides agree with TRBD1. V was clipped by 9 bases and J by 5 bases; unmatched bases: 7. CDR1 is SNHLY, CDR2 FYNNEI, per germline. CDR3 length equals 12 residues. The CDR3 reads CASSRQGDEQYF. In nucleotides, the CDR3 is TGTGCCAGTAGTAGACAGGGCGACGAGCAGTACTTC.

The rearrangement uses TRBV29-1 and TRBJ2-3, with D possibly being TRBD1 or TRBD2 (6 bases each). Looked up from germline, CDR1 is SQVTM and CDR2 is ANQGSEA. There are 12 residues in the CDR3. Deletions cut 5 bases from V and 10 bases from J, with 16 bases between. The CDR3 loop reads CSVYRGQVAQYF. CDR3 DNA: TGCAGCGTTTATCGGGGGCAAGTGGCGCAGTATTTT.

This rearrangement joins TRBV5-1 to TRBJ1-1, with D perhaps matching TRBD1 (6 bases). V lost 0 bases and J 0 bases, leaving 18 bases between the germline ends. CDR1 is SGHRS and CDR2 is YFSETQ in the germline V gene. The CDR3 consists of 18 residues. The CDR3 protein is CASSLAPVDRTVNTEAFF. DNA of the CDR3: TGCGCCAGCAGCTTGGCGCCGGTGGACAGAACCGTGAACACTGAAGCTTTCTTT.

This clone was counted a single time. This chain uses TRBV29-1 with TRBJ1-2; possible D gene TRBD1, 5 bases. This CDR3 region has 13 residues. The germline V gene encodes CDR1 SQVTM and CDR2 ANQGSEA. Between the trimmed V and J ends, which lost 8 bases and 6 bases, there was a span of 19 bases. The DNA for the CDR3 is TGCAGCAGCAGACACATCGGGGGGGATGGCTACACCTTC. Translation gives CSSRHIGGDGYTF.